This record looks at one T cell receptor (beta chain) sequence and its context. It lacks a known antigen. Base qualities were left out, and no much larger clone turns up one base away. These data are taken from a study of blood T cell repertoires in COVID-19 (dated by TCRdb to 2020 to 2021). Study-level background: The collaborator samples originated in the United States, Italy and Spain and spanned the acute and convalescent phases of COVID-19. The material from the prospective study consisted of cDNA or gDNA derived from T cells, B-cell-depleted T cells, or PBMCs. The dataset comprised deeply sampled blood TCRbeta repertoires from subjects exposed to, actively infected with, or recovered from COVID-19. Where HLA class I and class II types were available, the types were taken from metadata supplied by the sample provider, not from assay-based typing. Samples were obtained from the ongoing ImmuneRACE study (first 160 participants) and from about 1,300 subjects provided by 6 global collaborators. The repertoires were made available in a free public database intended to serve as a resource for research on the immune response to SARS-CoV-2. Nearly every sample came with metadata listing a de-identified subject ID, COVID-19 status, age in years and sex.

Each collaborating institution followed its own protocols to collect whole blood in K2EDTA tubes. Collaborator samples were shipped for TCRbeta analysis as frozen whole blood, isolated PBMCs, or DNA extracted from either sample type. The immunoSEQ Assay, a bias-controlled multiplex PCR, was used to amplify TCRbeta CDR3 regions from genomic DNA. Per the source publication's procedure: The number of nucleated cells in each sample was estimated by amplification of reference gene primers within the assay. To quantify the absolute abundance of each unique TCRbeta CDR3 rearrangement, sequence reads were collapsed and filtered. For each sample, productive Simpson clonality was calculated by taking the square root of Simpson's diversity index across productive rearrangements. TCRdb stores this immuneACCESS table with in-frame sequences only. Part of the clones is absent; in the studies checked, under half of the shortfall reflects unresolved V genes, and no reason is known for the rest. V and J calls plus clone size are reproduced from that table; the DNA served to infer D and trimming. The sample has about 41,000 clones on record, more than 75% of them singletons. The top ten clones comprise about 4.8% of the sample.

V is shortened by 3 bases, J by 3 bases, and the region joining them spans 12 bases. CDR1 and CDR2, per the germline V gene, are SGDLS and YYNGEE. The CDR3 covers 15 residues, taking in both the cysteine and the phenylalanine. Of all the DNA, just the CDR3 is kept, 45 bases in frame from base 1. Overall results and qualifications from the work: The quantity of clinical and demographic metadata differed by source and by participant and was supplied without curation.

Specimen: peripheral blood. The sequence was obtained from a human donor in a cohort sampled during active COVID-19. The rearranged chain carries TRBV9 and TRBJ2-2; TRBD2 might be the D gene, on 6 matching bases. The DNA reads TGTGCCAGCAGCGGGTCTAGCGCCTACACCGGGGAGCTGTTTTTT. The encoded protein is CASSGSSAYTGELFF.